These 10 T cell receptor beta chains were sequenced from one sample in a study of OX40 agonist ivuxolimab in advanced cancers. Profiled with immunoSEQ multiplex PCR; TCRdb holds only in-frame clones, not every one. The sample includes fewer than 70,000 clones, around 84% of them seen just once. Source: CD4+ or CD8+ T cells sorted from blood, taken in a trial of the OX40 agonist ivuxolimab. The receptors were gathered from an adult with an advanced solid tumor such as melanoma, head and neck, liver or kidney cancer.

This chain links TRBV11-3 with TRBJ2-1; 7 bases agree with TRBD2. Per the germline V gene, CDR1 is SGHNT and CDR2 is YENEEA. The junction had 6 bases not matched to a gene; V was cut back by 1 base and J by 6 bases. The CDR3 runs to 15 residues. CDR3 sequence: CASSLGAGRGNEQFF. The DNA of the CDR3 is TGTGCCAGCAGCTTAGGGGCAGGGAGGGGCAATGAGCAGTTCTTC.

The chain is built from TRBV7-3 and TRBJ2-3; a weak D match, TRBD2 (6 bases). The CDR3 covers 14 residues. CDR1 is SGHTA and CDR2 is FQGTGA in the germline V gene. Trimming stripped 3 bases from V and 2 bases from J, with 9 bases between. CDR3 loop: CASSFGGVTDTQYF. For the CDR3, the DNA is TGTGCCAGCAGCTTTGGCGGGGTCACAGATACGCAGTATTTT.

V gene TRBV11-2 combines with J gene TRBJ2-1, with TRBD1 identical over 10 bases. The CDR3 runs to 17 residues. Germline V gene data show CDR1 as SGHAT and CDR2 as FQNNGV. The V and J ends lost 5 bases and 4 bases, in that order; junction bases with no gene match: 11. CDR3 coding DNA: TGTGCCAGCAGCCCAGGAGACAGGGGGCACCGGTACAATGAGCAGTTCTTC. Translated: CASSPGDRGHRYNEQFF.

The chain uses TRBV5-1 and TRBJ1-2, with D tentatively TRBD1 (5 bases). The V and J ends lost 5 bases and 5 bases respectively, with 13 bases between them. This CDR3 has 13 amino acids. CDR1 SGHRS and CDR2 YFSETQ come from the germline V gene. The CDR3: CASRHEQEYGYTF. CDR3 nucleotides: TGCGCCAGCAGACACGAACAGGAATATGGCTACACCTTC. The whole variable domain, filled in from reference TRBV5-1 and TRBJ1-2, reads KAGVTQTPRYLIKTRGQQVTLSCSPISGHRSVSWYQQTPGQGLQFLFEYFSETQRNKGNFPGRFSGRQFSNSRSEMNVSTLELGDSALYLCASRHEQEYGYTFGSGTRLTVV.

This clone was counted a few times. The CDR3 bases are TGCGCCAGCAGCCAAGAGGGCGGGGGGGCCGGTTCAGATACGCAGTATTTT. Translation: CASSQEGGGAGSDTQYF. The V and J genes are TRBV4-3 and TRBJ2-3; 9 positions agree with TRBD2. With V trimmed by 0 bases and J by 4 bases, 8 bases remained unmatched. The CDR3 length is 17 residues. Germline V gene lookup returns CDR1 LGHNA and CDR2 YSLEER.

The chain joins TRBV25-1 to TRBJ2-1; possibly TRBD1 or TRBD2 for D (5 bases each). V shed 4 bases and J shed 8 bases, with 18 bases lying between them. CDR3 length: 15 residues. Germline V lookup: CDR1 MGHDK, CDR2 SYGVNS. Written as DNA, the CDR3 is TGTGCCAGCAGTGCCCCCGGTGTGGGGGTGGATGAGCAGTTCTTC. Amino acid sequence: CASSAPGVGVDEQFF.

The V and J genes are TRBV27 and TRBJ2-2, with D perhaps TRBD1 (5 bases). CDR3 size: 18 residues. The V gene lost 5 bases and the J gene lost 4 bases, with 23 bases spanning the gap. In germline, CDR1 is MNHEY, CDR2 SMNVEV (reference sequence). This CDR3 reads CASSPPLTVLVGTGELFF. The CDR3 nucleotides read TGTGCCAGCAGTCCCCCCTTGACAGTCCTGGTTGGCACCGGGGAGCTGTTTTTT.

The chain employs TRBV20-1 and TRBJ2-1, with TRBD1 matching over 9 bases. This CDR3 has 11 residues. The junction had 2 bases not matched to a gene; V was cut back by 6 bases and J by 8 bases. Germline-derived CDR1 and CDR2 are DFQATT and SNEGSKA (reference sequence). The CDR3: CSAGQGDEQFF. The CDR3 DNA follows: TGCAGTGCGGGACAGGGCGATGAGCAGTTCTTC.

The chain links TRBV11-3 to TRBJ2-3; TRBD1 aligns across 9 bases. There are 16 residues in the CDR3. V trimming: 5 bases; J trimming: 2 bases; junction bases outside the gene matches: 8. The germline gives CDR1 SGHNT, CDR2 YENEEA. CDR3 coding DNA: TGTGCCAGCAGCCCGCGGACAGGGGCCTTCACAGATACGCAGTATTTT. As protein: CASSPRTGAFTDTQYF.

V is TRBV29-1 and J is TRBJ2-3, with 8 positions matching TRBD1. CDR1 is SQVTM, CDR2 ANQGSEA, per germline. The CDR3 runs 14 residues. Trimming removed 3 bases from V and 5 bases from J; junction bases left unmatched: 7. The CDR3 is CSVDPDRAGDTQYF. The CDR3, as DNA: TGCAGCGTTGATCCGGACAGGGCCGGAGATACGCAGTATTTT.